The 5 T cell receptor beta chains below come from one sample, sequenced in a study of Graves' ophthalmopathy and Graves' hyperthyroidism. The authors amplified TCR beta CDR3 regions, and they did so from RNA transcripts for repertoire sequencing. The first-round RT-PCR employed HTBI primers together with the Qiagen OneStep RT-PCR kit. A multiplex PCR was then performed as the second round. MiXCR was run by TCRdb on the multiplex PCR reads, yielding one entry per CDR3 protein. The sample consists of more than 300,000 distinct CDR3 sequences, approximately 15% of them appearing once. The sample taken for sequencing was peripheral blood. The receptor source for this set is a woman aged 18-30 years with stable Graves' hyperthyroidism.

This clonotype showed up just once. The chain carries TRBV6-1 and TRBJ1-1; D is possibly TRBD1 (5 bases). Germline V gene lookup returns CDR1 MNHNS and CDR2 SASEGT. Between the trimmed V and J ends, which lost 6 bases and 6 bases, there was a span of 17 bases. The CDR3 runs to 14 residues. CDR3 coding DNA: TGTGCCAGCAGCTTTCCCTTCGGGGGGGCTGAAGCTTTCTTT. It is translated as CASSFPFGGAEAFF.

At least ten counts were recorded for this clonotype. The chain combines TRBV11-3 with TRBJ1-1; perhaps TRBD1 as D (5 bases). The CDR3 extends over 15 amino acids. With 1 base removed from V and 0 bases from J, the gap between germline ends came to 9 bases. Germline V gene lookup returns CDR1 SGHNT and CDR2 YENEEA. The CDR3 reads CASSLGGGMNTEAFF. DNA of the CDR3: TGTGCCAGCAGCTTAGGGGGGGGAATGAACACTGAAGCTTTCTTT.

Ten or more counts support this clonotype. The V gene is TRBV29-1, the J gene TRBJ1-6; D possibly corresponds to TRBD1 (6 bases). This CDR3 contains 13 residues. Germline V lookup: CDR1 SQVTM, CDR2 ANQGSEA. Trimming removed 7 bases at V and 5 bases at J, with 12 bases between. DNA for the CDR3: TGCAGCGCGCGTCGGGACAATAATTCACCCCTCCACTTT. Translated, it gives CSARRDNNSPLHF.

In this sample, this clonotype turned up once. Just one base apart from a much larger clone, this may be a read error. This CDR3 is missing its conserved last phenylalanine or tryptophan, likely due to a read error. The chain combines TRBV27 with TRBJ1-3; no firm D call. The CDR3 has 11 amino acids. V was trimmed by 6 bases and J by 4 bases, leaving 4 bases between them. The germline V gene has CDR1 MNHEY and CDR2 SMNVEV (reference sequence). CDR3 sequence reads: CASRRGNTIYV. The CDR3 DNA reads TGTGCCAGCAGGCGGGGAAACACCATATATGTT.

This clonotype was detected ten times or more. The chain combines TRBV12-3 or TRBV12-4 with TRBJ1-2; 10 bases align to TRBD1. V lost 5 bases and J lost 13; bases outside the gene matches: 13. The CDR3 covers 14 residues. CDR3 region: CASSRTGGNSRSTF. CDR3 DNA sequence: TGTGCCAGCAGTCGGACAGGGGGTAATTCACGGTCCACCTTC.